Listed here are 25 T cell receptor beta chains from one sample, sequenced in a study of T-cell memory formation after mild COVID-19 (dated by TCRdb to the early 2020s). Preparation of the library involved 5' RACE. For sequencing, an Illumina NovaSeq 6000 was employed. TCRdb trimmed the raw reads at Q25, called clones with MiXCR and kept productive beta chains. Each CDR3 protein gets just one entry, which takes the most common genes and DNA from the rows behind it. This sample holds a few hundred thousand distinct CDR3 sequences; under 25% were observed only once. The top ten hold approximately 13% of the sample. Sequencing was performed on PBMCs or a T cell subset sorted from them (not recorded which). The receptors stem from an adult woman who had mild COVID-19 (a few samples of this study predate the infection). The sample titles of this study are shuffled in the database, so cell type and time point are left out; the donor was told from shared clones.

This clonotype was seen many times. The chain is built from TRBV7-8 and TRBJ2-5; D uncertain. CDR1 SGHVS and CDR2 FQNEAQ come from the germline V gene. The CDR3 covers 13 residues. Trimming took off 3 bases at V and 5 bases at J, with 10 bases between the two ends. DNA for the CDR3: TGTGCCAGCAGCTTTCGACTGGAGGAGACCCAGTACTTC. This gives the protein CASSFRLEETQYF.

The V and J genes are TRBV10-3 and TRBJ2-7; TRBD2 agrees at 13 bases. Germline assignment: CDR1 ENHRY and CDR2 SYGVKD. J was trimmed by 5 bases and V by 7 bases; bases with no gene match: 8. The CDR3 consists of 15 residues. CDR3 in DNA: TGTGCCATCACCTCGGGACTAGCGGGATTCGACGAGCAGTACTTC. Translation: CAITSGLAGFDEQYF.

The chain couples TRBV7-8 to TRBJ2-7; possible D gene TRBD2, 5 bases. This CDR3 has 14 residues. Germline CDR1 SGHVS, CDR2 FQNEAQ. V was trimmed by 2 bases and J by 1 base, leaving 9 bases between them. CDR3 nucleotide sequence: TGTGCCAGCAGCTTAATGACGGGGTCCTACGAGCAGTACGTC. Amino acids: CASSLMTGSYEQYV.

This clonotype was found a few times. The chain employs TRBV10-3 and TRBJ2-5; 7 positions match TRBD1. The CDR3 has 18 residues. J gave up 2 bases and V 2 bases, and 14 bases lay outside the gene matches. CDR1 and CDR2 (germline): ENHRY, SYGVKD. This CDR3 reads CAISEHNPIRGPQETQYF. CDR3 nucleotides: TGTGCCATCAGTGAGCATAACCCGATTAGGGGGCCGCAAGAGACCCAGTACTTC.

The genes are TRBV29-1 and TRBJ2-5; D is ambiguous. The CDR3 spans 14 residues. V was pared by 4 bases and J by 0 bases, with 12 bases between. Per the germline V gene, CDR1 is SQVTM and CDR2 is ANQGSEA. The CDR3 sequence: CSVGDPKYQETQYF. CDR3 bases: TGCAGCGTTGGGGATCCAAAGTACCAAGAGACCCAGTACTTC.

The sample holds many counts of this clonotype. The chain combines TRBV27 with TRBJ2-7, with a weak D call TRBD1 (6 bases). The CDR3 spans 16 residues. V shed 6 bases and J shed 2 bases, with 20 bases lying between them. Looked up from germline, CDR1 is MNHEY and CDR2 is SMNVEV (reference sequence). The CDR3 loop reads CASSRSRSGTPYEQYF. CDR3 DNA sequence: TGTGCCAGCAGCCGCTCGCGTTCCGGGACACCCTACGAGCAGTACTTC.

J is TRBJ2-1 and V is TRBV20-1; TRBD2 agrees at 7 bases. V was clipped by 4 bases and J by 5 bases; unmatched bases: 11. The CDR3 contains 15 residues. CDR1 and CDR2 from the germline V gene are DFQATT and SNEGSKA (reference sequence). The CDR3 loop reads CSAMSSGGIHNEQFF. In DNA form, the CDR3 reads TGCAGTGCTATGTCTAGCGGAGGAATCCACAATGAGCAGTTCTTC.

This clonotype was seen only a few times. The CDR3 DNA is TGCGCCAGCAGCTCACAAATTGATCAGCCCCAGCATTTT. Its translation is CASSSQIDQPQHF. The chain recombines TRBV5-1 with TRBJ1-5; D uncertain. From germline, CDR1 is SGHRS and CDR2 YFSETQ. Trimming took off 3 bases at V and 5 bases at J, with 9 bases between the two ends. CDR3 length: 13 amino acids.

This clonotype appeared a few times. V usage is TRBV28 and J usage is TRBJ2-3; 7 bases are shared with TRBD2. Per germline, CDR1 MDHEN and CDR2 SYDVKM. The CDR3 totals 13 residues. J was trimmed by 2 bases and V by 9 bases; bases with no gene match: 5. The CDR3 spells CASITSDTDTQYF. The CDR3, as DNA: TGTGCCAGTATCACTAGCGACACAGATACGCAGTATTTT.

In its sample, this clonotype was seen many times. The genes are TRBV7-2 and TRBJ1-1; possibly TRBD1 for D (6 bases). Trimming left V 7 bases short and J 2 bases short, with 14 bases between. Germline CDR1 SGHTA, CDR2 FQGNSA. The CDR3 has 14 residues. The chain's CDR3 is CASTRGGTNTEAFF. As DNA, the CDR3 is TGTGCCAGCACCCGGGGCGGGACAAACACTGAAGCTTTCTTT.

This clonotype was detected a few times. The chain uses TRBV4-2 and TRBJ2-5, with 11 nucleotides matching TRBD2. CDR3 length equals 18 residues. V dropped 1 base and J dropped 5; count of bases not matched to a gene: 12. Germline CDR1 and CDR2: LGHNA and YNFKEQ. The CDR3: CASSQGGLAGGPRETQYF. CDR3 bases: TGTGCCAGCAGCCAAGGGGGATTAGCGGGGGGGCCGCGGGAGACCCAGTACTTC.

This clonotype was seen a few times. The chain is built from TRBV12-3 or TRBV12-4 and TRBJ1-1; the match to TRBD1 covers 9 bases. Trimming removed 6 bases from V and 3 bases from J; junction bases left unmatched: 8. The CDR3 runs 15 residues. The CDR3 region is CASRRDRDSYTEAFF. CDR3 DNA: TGTGCCAGCAGACGGGACAGGGACTCATACACTGAAGCTTTCTTT.

The rearrangement links TRBV7-8 to TRBJ2-3; 13 nucleotides line up with TRBD2. V dropped 6 bases and J dropped 6; count of bases not matched to a gene: 15. Germline loops: CDR1 SGHVS, CDR2 FQNEAQ. The CDR3 length is 18 residues. The CDR3 spells CASRPLPGTSGTKDTQYF. The CDR3 DNA sequence: TGTGCCAGCAGGCCTCTTCCCGGGACTAGCGGGACTAAGGATACGCAGTATTTT.

The rearrangement joins TRBV23-1 to TRBJ2-1; TRBD2 matches at 10 bases. TRBV23-1 counts as an open reading frame of uncertain function. The V gene end was trimmed by 7 bases and the J gene end by 1 base; junction bases not matched to a gene: 1. CDR3 length: 14 residues. The CDR3, as DNA: TGCGCCAGCATACTAGCGGGGTCCTACAATGAGCAGTTCTTC. Translated, it gives CASILAGSYNEQFF.

The sample holds a few counts of this clonotype. This chain joins TRBV7-3 and TRBJ2-5, with 10 nucleotides matching TRBD2. The CDR3 spans 16 residues. Germline values: CDR1 SGHTA, CDR2 FQGTGA. The ends lost 5 bases at V and 5 bases at J; junction bases unmatched: 11. The CDR3 DNA sequence: TGTGCCAGCAGCGAATACGCGCAGCGGGAGGGGGAGACCCAGTACTTC. This encodes CASSEYAQREGETQYF. The whole variable domain, filled in from reference TRBV7-3 and TRBJ2-5, reads GAGVSQTPSNKVTEKGKYVELRCDPISGHTALYWYRQSLGQGPEFLIYFQGTGAADDSGLPNDRFFAVRPEGSVSTLKIQRTERGDSAVYLCASSEYAQREGETQYFGPGTRLLVL.

This clonotype was counted only a few times. The chain recombines TRBV7-9 with TRBJ2-1; 10 bases map to TRBD1. V dropped 3 bases and J dropped 4; count of bases not matched to a gene: 9. From germline, CDR1 is SEHNR and CDR2 FQNEAQ (reference sequence). CDR3 length: 17 amino acids. CDR3 DNA sequence: TGTGCCAGCAGCTTCACCTGGGACAGGGGATCTTACAATGAGCAGTTCTTC. Translating it yields CASSFTWDRGSYNEQFF.

This clonotype was detected a few times. This sequence joins TRBV5-1 and TRBJ2-7; 9 nucleotides align to TRBD2. Unmatched junction bases numbered 3, after V lost 0 bases and J lost 2 bases. Per germline, CDR1 SGHRS and CDR2 YFSETQ. This CDR3 contains 15 residues. The CDR3 DNA sequence: TGCGCCAGCAGCTTGGTGGCTAGCGGGACCTACGAGCAGTACTTC. Its translation: CASSLVASGTYEQYF.

This clonotype was found a few times. This chain links TRBV29-1 with TRBJ2-6; either TRBD1 or TRBD2 may supply D (5 bases each). From germline, CDR1 is SQVTM and CDR2 ANQGSEA. This CDR3 comprises 13 residues. The V end lost 4 bases, the J end lost 2 bases, and 6 bases lay between the germline ends. The CDR3 DNA reads as TGCAGCGTTGGAGGGGCTGGGGCCAACGTCCTGACTTTC. The encoded protein is CSVGGAGANVLTF.

This rearrangement joins TRBV27 to TRBJ2-7; 7 bases agree with TRBD2. V gave up 3 bases and J gave up 2 bases; unmatched junction bases: 7. From germline, CDR1 is MNHEY and CDR2 SMNVEV (reference sequence). CDR3 length: 15 amino acids. CDR3: CASSFGGRPPYEQYF. The CDR3, as DNA: TGTGCCAGCAGTTTCGGCGGGAGACCTCCCTACGAGCAGTACTTC.

This clonotype was found a few times. V and J are TRBV6-5 and TRBJ1-4, with D unclear. The CDR3 runs 17 residues. Germline assignment: CDR1 MNHEY and CDR2 SVGAGI. Trimming cost V 0 bases and J 3 bases, with 14 bases left between them. This CDR3 reads CASSYSPPVTANEKLFF. CDR3 sequence (DNA): TGTGCCAGCAGTTACTCCCCACCAGTTACCGCTAATGAAAAACTGTTTTTT.

In its sample, this clonotype was seen a few times. The rearrangement joins TRBV7-2 to TRBJ2-1; D is unclear. Per the germline V gene, CDR1 is SGHTA and CDR2 is FQGNSA. This CDR3 is 18 amino acids long. The V and J ends lost 0 bases and 0 bases respectively, with 15 bases between them. CDR3 sequence: CASSLAHSYLSSYNEQFF. The CDR3 region has the DNA TGTGCCAGCAGCTTAGCGCACTCCTATTTGAGCTCCTACAATGAGCAGTTCTTC.

The chain combines TRBV20-1 with TRBJ1-5; no clear D gene. Trimming removed 0 bases from V and 3 bases from J, with 6 bases in between. The CDR3 contains 13 residues. Germline lookup yields CDR1 DFQATT and CDR2 SNEGSKA (reference sequence). DNA for the CDR3: TGCAGTGCTAGAGAAGGCTACAATCAGCCCCAGCATTTT. Protein sequence: CSAREGYNQPQHF.

This clonotype appeared a few times. The CDR3 nucleotides are TGTGCCAGCAGTAGGAAGGCTTCCGAGCAGTACTTC. Encoded protein: CASSRKASEQYF. The chain carries TRBV12-3 or TRBV12-4 and TRBJ2-7; no definite D call. The CDR3 runs 12 residues. With 5 bases removed from V and 6 bases from J, the gap between germline ends came to 11 bases.

This clonotype was observed a few times. The rearrangement uses TRBV12-3 or TRBV12-4 and TRBJ1-1; D gene uncertain. The CDR3 loop spans 14 amino acids. The V end lost 6 bases, the J end lost 1 base, and 12 bases lay between the germline ends. The chain's CDR3 is CASSQQMGNTEAFF. The CDR3 nucleotides are TGTGCCAGCAGCCAACAGATGGGGAACACTGAAGCTTTCTTT.

This clonotype has only a few counts. V is TRBV25-1 and J is TRBJ2-7; D may be TRBD1 or TRBD2 (5 bases each). Germline V gives CDR1 MGHDK, CDR2 SYGVNS. The CDR3 is made up of 15 amino acids. V was shortened by 4 bases and J by 2 bases, with 15 bases between the two germline ends. CDR3 coding DNA: TGTGCCAGCAGTGGCCCCGGGACGCCGACCTACGAGCAGTACTTC. This translates into CASSGPGTPTYEQYF.